This T cell receptor beta chain comes out of a study of OX40 agonist ivuxolimab in advanced cancers. TCRdb's copy holds only in-frame clones and misses some; the assay was immunoSEQ multiplex PCR. The sample holds 80,000 to 85,000 clones; 80% to 90% are singletons and the top ten take around 6.6%. CDR3 length: 14 amino acids. Trimming took off 6 bases at V and 5 bases at J, with 14 bases between the two ends. CDR1 SEHNR and CDR2 FQNEAQ come from the germline V gene (reference sequence). This clone was seen a few times. The TCR sequence derives from an adult with an advanced solid tumor such as melanoma, head and neck, liver or kidney cancer. The sequenced sample was CD4+ or CD8+ T cells sorted from blood, obtained in a trial of the OX40 agonist ivuxolimab. This chain links TRBV7-9 with TRBJ1-5; no clear D. Here the CDR3 reads CASRGLGIDQPQHF. Written as DNA, the CDR3 is TGTGCCAGCAGGGGCCTTGGTATCGATCAGCCCCAGCATTTT.